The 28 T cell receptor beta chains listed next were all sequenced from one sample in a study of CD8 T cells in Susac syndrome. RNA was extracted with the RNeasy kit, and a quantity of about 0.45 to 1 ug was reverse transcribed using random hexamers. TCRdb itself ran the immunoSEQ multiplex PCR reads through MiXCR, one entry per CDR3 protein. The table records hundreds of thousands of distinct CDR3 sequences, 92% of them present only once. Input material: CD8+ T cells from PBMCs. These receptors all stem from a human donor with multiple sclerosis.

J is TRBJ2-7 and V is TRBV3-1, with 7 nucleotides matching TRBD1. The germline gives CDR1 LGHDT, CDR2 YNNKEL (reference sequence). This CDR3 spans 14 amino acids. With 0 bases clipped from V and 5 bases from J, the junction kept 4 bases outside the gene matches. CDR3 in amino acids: CASSQEGTVDEQYF. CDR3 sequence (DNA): TGTGCCAGCAGCCAAGAAGGGACAGTCGACGAGCAGTACTTC.

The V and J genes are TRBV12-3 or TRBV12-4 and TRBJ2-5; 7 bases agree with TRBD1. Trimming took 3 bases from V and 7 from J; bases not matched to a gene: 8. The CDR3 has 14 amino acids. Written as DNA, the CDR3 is TGTGCCAGCAGTTTTGGACAGGCTTTTGGGACCCAGTACTTC. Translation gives CASSFGQAFGTQYF.

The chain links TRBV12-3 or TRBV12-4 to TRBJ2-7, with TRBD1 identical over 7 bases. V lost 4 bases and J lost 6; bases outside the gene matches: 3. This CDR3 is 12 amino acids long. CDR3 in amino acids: CASSYGTAEQYF. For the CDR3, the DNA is TGTGCCAGCAGTTACGGGACAGCCGAGCAGTACTTC.

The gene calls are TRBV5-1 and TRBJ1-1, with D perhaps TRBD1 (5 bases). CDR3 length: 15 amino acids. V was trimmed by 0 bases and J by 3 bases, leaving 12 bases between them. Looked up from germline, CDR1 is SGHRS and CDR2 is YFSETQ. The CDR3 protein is CASSLVGVFDTEAFF. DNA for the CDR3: TGCGCCAGCAGCTTGGTAGGGGTGTTTGACACTGAAGCTTTCTTT.

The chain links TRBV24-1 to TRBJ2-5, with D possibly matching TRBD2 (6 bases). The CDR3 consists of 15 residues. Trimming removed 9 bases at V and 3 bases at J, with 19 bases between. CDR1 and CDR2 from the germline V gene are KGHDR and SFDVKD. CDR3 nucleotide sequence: TGTGCCACCGGCGGAGGGACCAGCCGAGAAGAGACCCAGTACTTC. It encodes CATGGGTSREETQYF.

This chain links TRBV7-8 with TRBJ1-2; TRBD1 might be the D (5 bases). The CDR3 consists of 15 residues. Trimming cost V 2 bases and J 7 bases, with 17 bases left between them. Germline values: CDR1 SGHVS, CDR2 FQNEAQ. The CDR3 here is CASSLSRGPTGGYTF. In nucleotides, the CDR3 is TGTGCCAGCAGCTTAAGTCGGGGCCCCACGGGTGGCTACACCTTC. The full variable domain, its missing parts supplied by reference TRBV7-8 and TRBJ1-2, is GAGVSQSPRYKVAKRGQDVALRCDPISGHVSLFWYQQALGQGPEFLTYFQNEAQLDKSGLPSDRFFAERPEGSVSTLKIQRTQQEDSAVYLCASSLSRGPTGGYTFGSGTRLTVV.

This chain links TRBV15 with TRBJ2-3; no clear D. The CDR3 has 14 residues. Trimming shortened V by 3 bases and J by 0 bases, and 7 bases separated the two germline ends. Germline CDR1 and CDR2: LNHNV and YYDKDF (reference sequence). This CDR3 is CATSSRVSTDTQYF. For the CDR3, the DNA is TGTGCCACCAGCAGTCGTGTAAGCACAGATACGCAGTATTTT.

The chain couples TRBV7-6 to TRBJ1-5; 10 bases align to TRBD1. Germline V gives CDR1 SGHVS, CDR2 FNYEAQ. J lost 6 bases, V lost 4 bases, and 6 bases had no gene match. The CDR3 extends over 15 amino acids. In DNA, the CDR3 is TGTGCCAGCAGCTCGGGACAGGGGATGCGTCAGCCCCAGCATTTT. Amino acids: CASSSGQGMRQPQHF.

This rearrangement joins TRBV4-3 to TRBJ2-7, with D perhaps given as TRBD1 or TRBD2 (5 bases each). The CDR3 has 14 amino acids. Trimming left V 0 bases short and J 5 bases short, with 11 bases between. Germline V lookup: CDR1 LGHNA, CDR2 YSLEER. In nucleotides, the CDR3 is TGCGCCAGCAGCCAAGAGACCCGGGGCCACGAGCAGTACTTC. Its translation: CASSQETRGHEQYF.

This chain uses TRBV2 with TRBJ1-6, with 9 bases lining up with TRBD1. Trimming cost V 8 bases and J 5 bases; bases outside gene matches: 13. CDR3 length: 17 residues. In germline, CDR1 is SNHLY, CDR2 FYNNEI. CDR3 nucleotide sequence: TGTGCCAGCCAGACTATCTTACAGGGGGCTGATAATTCACCCCTCCACTTT. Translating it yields CASQTILQGADNSPLHF.

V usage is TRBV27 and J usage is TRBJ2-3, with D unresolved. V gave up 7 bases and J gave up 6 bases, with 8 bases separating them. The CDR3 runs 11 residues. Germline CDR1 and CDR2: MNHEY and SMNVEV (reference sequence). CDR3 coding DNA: TGTGCCAGCAAGCTCTGGGATACGCAGTATTTT. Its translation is CASKLWDTQYF.

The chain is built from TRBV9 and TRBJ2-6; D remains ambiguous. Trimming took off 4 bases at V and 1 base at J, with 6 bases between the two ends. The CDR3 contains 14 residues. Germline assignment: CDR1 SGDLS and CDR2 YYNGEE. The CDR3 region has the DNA TGTGCCAGCAGCCCCTCTTCTGGGGCCAACGTCCTGACTTTC. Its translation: CASSPSSGANVLTF.

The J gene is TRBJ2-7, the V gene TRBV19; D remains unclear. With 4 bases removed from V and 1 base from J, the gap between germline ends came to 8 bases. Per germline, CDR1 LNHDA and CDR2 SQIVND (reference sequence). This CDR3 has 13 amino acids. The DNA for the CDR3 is TGTGCCAGTAGTAGCCAGATTTCCTACGAGCAGTACTTC. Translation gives CASSSQISYEQYF.

The CDR3 here is CASSLSTTYEQYF. CDR3 DNA sequence: TGTGCCAGCAGCTTATCAACAACGTACGAGCAGTACTTC. The rearrangement uses TRBV13 and TRBJ2-7, with unresolved D. The CDR3 runs to 13 residues. V shed 2 bases and J shed 4 bases, with 9 bases lying between them. Germline CDR1 reads PRHDT; CDR2 reads FYEKMQ (reference sequence).

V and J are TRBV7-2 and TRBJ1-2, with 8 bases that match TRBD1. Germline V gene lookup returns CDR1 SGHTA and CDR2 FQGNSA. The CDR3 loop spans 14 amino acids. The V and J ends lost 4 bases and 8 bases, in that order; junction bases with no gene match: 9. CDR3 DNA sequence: TGTGCCAGCAGCTCCCGCTGGACAGGGTGGGGCTACACCTTC. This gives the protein CASSSRWTGWGYTF.

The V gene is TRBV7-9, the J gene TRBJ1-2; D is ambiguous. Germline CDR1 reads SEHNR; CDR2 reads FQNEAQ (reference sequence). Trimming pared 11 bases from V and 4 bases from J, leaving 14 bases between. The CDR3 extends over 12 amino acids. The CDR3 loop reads CAQSSESYGYTF. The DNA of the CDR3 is TGTGCCCAATCGTCCGAATCCTATGGCTACACCTTC. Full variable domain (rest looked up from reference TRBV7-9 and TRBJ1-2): DTGVSQNPRHKITKRGQNVTFRCDPISEHNRLYWYRQTLGQGPEFLTYFQNEAQLEKSRLLSDRFSAERPKGSFSTLEIQRTEQGDSAMYLCAQSSESYGYTFGSGTRLTVV.

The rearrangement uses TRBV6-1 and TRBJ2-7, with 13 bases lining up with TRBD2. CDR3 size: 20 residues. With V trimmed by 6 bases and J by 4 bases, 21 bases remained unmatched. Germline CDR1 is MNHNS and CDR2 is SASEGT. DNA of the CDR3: TGTGCCAGCAGCCCAGACCTCTTACTAGCGGGAGGGGGCCCCATATACGAGCAGTACTTC. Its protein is CASSPDLLLAGGGPIYEQYF.

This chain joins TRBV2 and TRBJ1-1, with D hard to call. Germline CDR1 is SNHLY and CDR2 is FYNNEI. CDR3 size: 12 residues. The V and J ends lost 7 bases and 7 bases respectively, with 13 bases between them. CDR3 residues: CASMWQPSEAFF. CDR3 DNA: TGTGCCAGCATGTGGCAGCCCAGTGAAGCTTTCTTT.

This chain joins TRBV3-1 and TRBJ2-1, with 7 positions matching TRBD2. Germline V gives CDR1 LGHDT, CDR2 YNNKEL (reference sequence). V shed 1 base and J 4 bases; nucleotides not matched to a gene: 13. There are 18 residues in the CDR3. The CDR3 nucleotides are TGTGCCAGCAGCCAAGTTTGGGGCTGGCGGGAGAGGTACAATGAGCAGTTCTTC. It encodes CASSQVWGWRERYNEQFF.

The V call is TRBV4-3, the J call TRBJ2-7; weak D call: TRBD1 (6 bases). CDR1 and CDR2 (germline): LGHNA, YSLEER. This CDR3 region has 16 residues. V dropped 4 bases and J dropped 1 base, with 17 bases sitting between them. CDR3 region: CASSLGTGFGSYEQYF. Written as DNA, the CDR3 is TGCGCCAGCAGCCTGGGAACAGGGTTCGGGTCCTACGAGCAGTACTTC.

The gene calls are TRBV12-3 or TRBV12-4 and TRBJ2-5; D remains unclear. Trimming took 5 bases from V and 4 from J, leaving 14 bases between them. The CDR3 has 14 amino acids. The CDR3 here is CASSPANQRETQYF. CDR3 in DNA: TGTGCCAGCAGTCCCGCTAATCAACGAGAGACCCAGTACTTC.

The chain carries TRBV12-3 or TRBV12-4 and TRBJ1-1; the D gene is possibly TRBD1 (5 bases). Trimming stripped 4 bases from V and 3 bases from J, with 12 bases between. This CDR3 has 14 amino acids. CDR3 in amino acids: CASSYGGLDTEAFF. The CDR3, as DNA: TGTGCCAGCAGTTATGGGGGGTTGGACACTGAAGCTTTCTTT.

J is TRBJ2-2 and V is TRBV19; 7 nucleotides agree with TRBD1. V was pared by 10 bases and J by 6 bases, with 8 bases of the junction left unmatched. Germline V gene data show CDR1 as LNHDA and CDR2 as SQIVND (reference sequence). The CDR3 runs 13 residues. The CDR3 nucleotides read TGTGCCACCGCGACAGGGTACGCCGGGGAGCTGTTTTTT. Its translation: CATATGYAGELFF.

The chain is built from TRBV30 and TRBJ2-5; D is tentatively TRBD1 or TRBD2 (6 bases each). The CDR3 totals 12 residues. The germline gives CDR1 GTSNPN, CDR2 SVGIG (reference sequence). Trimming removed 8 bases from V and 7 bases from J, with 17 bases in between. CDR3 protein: CAREVEGGTQYF. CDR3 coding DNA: TGTGCCAGGGAGGTCGAGGGGGGGACCCAGTACTTC.

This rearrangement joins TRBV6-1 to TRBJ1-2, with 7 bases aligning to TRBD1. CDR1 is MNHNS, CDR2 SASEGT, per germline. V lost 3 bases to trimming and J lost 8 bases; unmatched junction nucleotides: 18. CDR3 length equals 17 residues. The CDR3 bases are TGTGCCAGCAGTGACGGGACAGCGCTCGATTCTCTGGGGGGCTACACCTTC. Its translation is CASSDGTALDSLGGYTF.

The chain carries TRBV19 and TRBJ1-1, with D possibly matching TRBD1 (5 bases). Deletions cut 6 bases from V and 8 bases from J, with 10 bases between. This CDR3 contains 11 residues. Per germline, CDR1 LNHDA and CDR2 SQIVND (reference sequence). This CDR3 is CASSIRQEAFF. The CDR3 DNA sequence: TGTGCCAGTAGCATTAGACAGGAAGCTTTCTTT.

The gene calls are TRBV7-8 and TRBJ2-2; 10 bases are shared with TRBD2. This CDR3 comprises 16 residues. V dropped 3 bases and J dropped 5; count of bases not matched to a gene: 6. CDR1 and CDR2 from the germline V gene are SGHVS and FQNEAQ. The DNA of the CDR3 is TGTGCCAGCAGCTTGGGGCTAGCGGGGGCTACCGGGGAGCTGTTTTTT. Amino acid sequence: CASSLGLAGATGELFF.

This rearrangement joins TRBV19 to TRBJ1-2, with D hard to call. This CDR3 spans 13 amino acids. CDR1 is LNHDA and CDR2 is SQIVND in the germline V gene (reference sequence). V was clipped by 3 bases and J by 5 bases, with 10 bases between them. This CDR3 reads CASSIWEGYGYTF. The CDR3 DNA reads TGTGCCAGTAGTATTTGGGAAGGGTATGGCTACACCTTC.